Below are 32 T cell receptor beta chains sequenced from a single sample in a study of T-cell reconstitution after alpha-beta-depleted transplantation in children (dated by TCRdb to 2016 to 2018). The treatment or condition label of this sample denotes: allogeneic hematopoietic cell transplantation with graft depleted of TCRalphabeta T cells and CD19 B cells. Library preparation employed PCR. Sequencing relied on an Illumina HiSeq 2500. Molecular barcoding was employed in the preparation of TCR libraries, with unique molecular identifiers being used to normalize TCRbeta repertoire quantification. TCRdb passed the public sequencing reads through fastp at Q25 and MiXCR, retaining productive beta sequences. Every CDR3 protein is listed once, alongside the most common genes and DNA of its rows. For this sample there are a few hundred thousand distinct CDR3 sequences; about 17% appear just once. In total, the top ten clones hold roughly 29% of the sample.

This sample comprised PBMCs, mostly from graft donor cells, obtained 360 days after TCRalphabeta/CD19-depleted stem cell transplant. These receptors came from a boy under two years old who had a stem cell transplant for Wiskott-Aldrich syndrome, so the T cells may come from the graft donor.

This clonotype came up a few times. The V gene is TRBV5-1, the J gene TRBJ2-3; D may be TRBD1 (5 bases). V lost 6 bases to trimming and J lost 6 bases, with 20 bases between them. This CDR3 is 15 amino acids long. Germline CDR1 is SGHRS and CDR2 is YFSETQ. The CDR3 loop is CASTDTINLLDTQYF. The CDR3 DNA sequence: TGCGCCAGCACGGACACCATAAACCTCCTCGATACGCAGTATTTT.

This clonotype came up a few times. The rearrangement joins TRBV20-1 to TRBJ1-1; 7 positions match TRBD1. J was trimmed by 1 base and V by 0 bases; bases with no gene match: 8. Germline V CDR1 and CDR2: DFQATT, SNEGSKA (reference sequence). CDR3 size: 16 residues. This chain's CDR3 is CSARDQGGSANTEAFF. In DNA, the CDR3 is TGCAGTGCTAGAGATCAGGGGGGGTCTGCGAACACTGAAGCTTTCTTT.

The rearrangement uses TRBV7-6 and TRBJ2-1, with a tentative D call TRBD2 (6 bases). Trimming removed 1 base at V and 7 bases at J, with 20 bases between. Germline assignment: CDR1 SGHVS and CDR2 FNYEAQ. The CDR3 has 17 residues. This chain's CDR3 is CASSLVVRGAGKNEQFF. CDR3 nucleotides: TGTGCCAGCAGCTTAGTGGTGCGGGGCGCGGGGAAAAATGAGCAGTTCTTC.

V is TRBV12-3 or TRBV12-4 and J is TRBJ1-1, with TRBD1 matching 7 bases. The junction had 6 bases not matched to a gene; V was cut back by 0 bases and J by 5 bases. The CDR3 contains 15 residues. DNA of the CDR3: TGTGCCAGCAGTTTAGCATGGGGCAGGGGGACTGAAGCTTTCTTT. It specifies CASSLAWGRGTEAFF.

This clonotype was seen a handful of times. The chain recombines TRBV12-3 or TRBV12-4 with TRBJ2-7, with D unresolved. Trimming shortened V by 6 bases and J by 3 bases, and 15 bases separated the two germline ends. This CDR3 is 14 amino acids long. The CDR3 region has the DNA TGTGCCAGCAGCCCGGAGAGATTTTACTACGAGCAGTACTTC. It encodes CASSPERFYYEQYF.

In nucleotides, the CDR3 is TGTGCCAGCAGCGCCATGACAGGGGCAGCCAAAAACATTCAGTACTTC. Its protein is CASSAMTGAAKNIQYF. The chain employs TRBV7-6 and TRBJ2-4; 8 bases are a match to TRBD1. This CDR3 region has 16 residues. V shed 5 bases and J 0 bases; nucleotides not matched to a gene: 6. CDR1 is SGHVS and CDR2 is FNYEAQ in the germline V gene.

The CDR3 sequence: CASSQRGSRSPLHF. In DNA, the CDR3 is TGTGCCAGCAGCCAAAGGGGTTCTAGGTCACCCCTCCACTTT. The gene calls are TRBV3-1 and TRBJ1-6; tentative D call: TRBD1 (5 bases). Germline CDR1 reads LGHDT; CDR2 reads YNNKEL (reference sequence). This CDR3 region has 14 residues. V lost 2 bases to trimming and J lost 10 bases, with 12 bases between them.

There are a few counts of this clonotype. The CDR3 loop is CASSTRLAGVSYEQYF. CDR3 DNA: TGTGCCAGCAGTACCAGACTAGCGGGGGTCTCCTACGAGCAGTACTTC. The chain employs TRBV28 and TRBJ2-7, with 12 bases that match TRBD2. Germline loops: CDR1 MDHEN, CDR2 SYDVKM. CDR3 size: 16 residues. The V and J ends lost 5 bases and 0 bases, in that order; junction bases with no gene match: 5. Combining the CDR3 with reference TRBV28 and TRBJ2-7 gives the whole variable domain DVKVTQSSRYLVKRTGEKVFLECVQDMDHENMFWYRQDPGLGLRLIYFSYDVKMKEKGDIPEGYSVSREKKERFSLILESASTNQTSMYLCASSTRLAGVSYEQYFGPGTRLTVT.

CDR3 residues: CASSLKAGGVYNEQFF. Written as DNA, the CDR3 is TGCGCCAGCAGCCTTAAAGCGGGAGGGGTCTACAATGAGCAGTTCTTC. V gene TRBV5-1 combines with J gene TRBJ2-1, with 10 bases matching TRBD2. The length of the CDR3 is 16 residues. CDR1 is SGHRS and CDR2 is YFSETQ in the germline V gene. V gave up 4 bases and J gave up 3 bases; unmatched junction bases: 7.

This clonotype was detected only a few times. V is TRBV10-3 and J is TRBJ2-3; D could derive from TRBD1 or TRBD2 (7 bases each). The V end lost 7 bases, the J end lost 4 bases, and 12 bases lay between the germline ends. In germline, CDR1 is ENHRY, CDR2 SYGVKD. CDR3 size: 13 residues. The chain's CDR3 is CAITGGGSDTQYF. The CDR3 region has the DNA TGTGCCATCACAGGGGGGGGCTCAGATACGCAGTATTTT.

The rearrangement links TRBV6-2 or TRBV6-3 to TRBJ2-3; D possibly uses TRBD1 or TRBD2 (5 bases each). CDR1 and CDR2 (germline): MNHEY, SVGEGT. V shed 7 bases and J shed 2 bases, with 25 bases lying between them. The CDR3 is 18 residues long. The CDR3 is CASKALTIRDLNTDTQYF. In DNA form, the CDR3 reads TGTGCCAGCAAGGCCCTCACCATAAGGGACCTAAACACAGATACGCAGTATTTT.

This clonotype was seen a few times. The rearrangement links TRBV5-1 to TRBJ1-5, with 7 bases lining up with TRBD1. Germline V lookup: CDR1 SGHRS, CDR2 YFSETQ. CDR3 length: 15 residues. Trimming removed 1 base from V and 7 bases from J; junction bases left unmatched: 8. The CDR3 protein is CASSLRGGPRQPQHF. The CDR3 nucleotides are TGCGCCAGCAGCTTGCGAGGGGGCCCACGGCAGCCCCAGCATTTT.

This clonotype was counted between two and nine times. The chain combines TRBV24-1 with TRBJ2-7; 9 bases agree with TRBD1. The V gene's germline CDR1 is KGHDR and CDR2 SFDVKD. The CDR3 is made up of 15 amino acids. V shed 3 bases, J shed 3 bases, and the junction held 5 bases outside the gene matches. The CDR3, as DNA: TGTGCCACCAGTGATGGGACAGGGTACAACTACGAGCAGTACTTC. Translated: CATSDGTGYNYEQYF.

The chain combines TRBV7-9 with TRBJ2-1, with TRBD1 identical over 7 bases. Germline CDR1 reads SEHNR; CDR2 reads FQNEAQ (reference sequence). The CDR3 loop spans 14 amino acids. V shed 5 bases, J shed 8 bases, and the junction held 9 bases outside the gene matches. CDR3 region: CASSLDRTGDEQFF. Here the CDR3 DNA reads TGTGCCAGCAGCCTGGACAGGACTGGCGATGAGCAGTTCTTC.

This clonotype was observed a few times. CDR3 bases: TGCGCCAGCAGTGACTATGGGGGAAACATTCAGTACTTC. It encodes CASSDYGGNIQYF. This chain joins TRBV10-2 and TRBJ2-4, with D perhaps given as TRBD1 or TRBD2 (5 bases each). The CDR3 sequence is 13 residues long. The V end lost 3 bases, the J end lost 6 bases, and 9 bases lay between the germline ends. From germline, CDR1 is WSHSY and CDR2 SAAADI.

Ten or more counts support this clonotype. The chain has TRBV5-1 and TRBJ2-4; D unresolved. This CDR3 is 14 amino acids long. The V gene lost 0 bases and the J gene lost 2 bases, with 6 bases spanning the gap. Germline CDR1 and CDR2: SGHRS and YFSETQ. This CDR3 is CASSLGSTKNIQYF. The CDR3 DNA reads as TGCGCCAGCAGCTTGGGCAGTACCAAAAACATTCAGTACTTC. Based on the CDR3 plus reference TRBV5-1 and TRBJ2-4, the full variable domain is KAGVTQTPRYLIKTRGQQVTLSCSPISGHRSVSWYQQTPGQGLQFLFEYFSETQRNKGNFPGRFSGRQFSNSRSEMNVSTLELGDSALYLCASSLGSTKNIQYFGAGTRLSVL.

This clonotype has at least ten counts. V usage is TRBV6-1 and J usage is TRBJ2-2, with D perhaps TRBD1 or TRBD2 (5 bases each). Germline CDR1 reads MNHNS; CDR2 reads SASEGT. The CDR3 runs to 14 residues. Trimming stripped 6 bases from V and 7 bases from J, with 15 bases between. As DNA, the CDR3 is TGTGCCAGCAGCCTTCTCGGGACGGGCGGGGAGCTGTTTTTT. Its protein is CASSLLGTGGELFF.

This clonotype was detected only a few times. The J gene is TRBJ2-3, the V gene TRBV29-1; a possible D gene is TRBD1 (6 bases). Looked up from germline, CDR1 is SQVTM and CDR2 is ANQGSEA. V lost 6 bases to trimming and J lost 1 base, with 20 bases between them. The CDR3 has 16 residues. The CDR3 bases are TGCAGCGTCTCCACAGGGTTTGGGTTCGGCACAGATACGCAGTATTTT. It yields the protein CSVSTGFGFGTDTQYF.

The V and J genes are TRBV2 and TRBJ2-5; TRBD1 aligns across 10 bases. The CDR3 sequence is 14 residues long. Germline lookup yields CDR1 SNHLY and CDR2 FYNNEI. V trimming: 7 bases; J trimming: 3 bases; junction bases outside the gene matches: 5. CDR3 nucleotides: TGTGCCAGCAACCCGGGACAGGGGAAAGAGACCCAGTACTTC. It yields the protein CASNPGQGKETQYF.

The chain recombines TRBV5-1 with TRBJ2-6; the D is unclear. Trimming took off 0 bases at V and 0 bases at J, with 10 bases between the two ends. The length of the CDR3 is 17 residues. Germline lookup yields CDR1 SGHRS and CDR2 YFSETQ. The CDR3, as DNA: TGCGCCAGCAGCTTGGCACGGATGAGCTCTGGGGCCAACGTCCTGACTTTC. It encodes CASSLARMSSGANVLTF.

This clonotype was seen repeatedly, ten times or more. V is TRBV2 and J is TRBJ2-5; a weak D match, TRBD1 (6 bases). V was clipped by 5 bases and J by 3 bases, with 10 bases between them. The germline CDR1 and CDR2 sequences are SNHLY and FYNNEI. The CDR3 is 13 amino acids. CDR3 protein: CASSINREETQYF. The CDR3 DNA reads TGTGCCAGCAGTATCAACAGGGAAGAGACCCAGTACTTC.

This clonotype was counted only a few times. The chain carries TRBV15 and TRBJ2-3; the match to TRBD2 covers 7 bases. The CDR3 extends over 18 amino acids. Germline V CDR1 and CDR2: LNHNV, YYDKDF (reference sequence). V lost 2 bases, J lost 2 bases, and 13 bases stayed unmatched. CDR3 nucleotide sequence: TGTGCCACCAGCAGAAAACGGACTAGTCTATGGCTCACAGATACGCAGTATTTT. Translation: CATSRKRTSLWLTDTQYF.

This clonotype was observed a few times. The rearrangement uses TRBV10-3 and TRBJ2-7; 8 bases fit TRBD2. Unmatched junction bases numbered 2, after V lost 2 bases and J lost 2 bases. The germline V gene has CDR1 ENHRY and CDR2 SYGVKD. The CDR3 is 14 residues long. The CDR3 nucleotides are TGTGCCATCAGTGAGCGGGGGGGCCCCTACGAGCAGTACTTC. It specifies CAISERGGPYEQYF.

This clonotype was counted between two and nine times. V gene TRBV10-2 combines with J gene TRBJ1-2, with D perhaps matching TRBD1 (5 bases). V lost 9 bases, J lost 4 bases, and 15 bases lay in between. Germline V gene lookup returns CDR1 WSHSY and CDR2 SAAADI. CDR3 length equals 13 residues. The CDR3 loop reads CASRQPATYGYTF. CDR3 nucleotides: TGCGCCAGTAGACAGCCCGCTACCTATGGCTACACCTTC.

This clonotype was seen a few times. V usage is TRBV7-9 and J usage is TRBJ2-5; TRBD1 aligns across 7 bases. The V gene's germline CDR1 is SEHNR and CDR2 FQNEAQ (reference sequence). The CDR3 covers 14 residues. The V and J ends lost 5 bases and 3 bases, in that order; junction bases with no gene match: 6. The CDR3 DNA is TGTGCCAGCAGCCTGGGACAGTACGAAGAGACCCAGTACTTC. Amino acids: CASSLGQYEETQYF.

This chain uses TRBV27 with TRBJ2-2, with D hard to call. Trimming stripped 4 bases from V and 6 bases from J, with 12 bases between. This CDR3 contains 14 residues. Germline CDR1 MNHEY, CDR2 SMNVEV (reference sequence). Here the CDR3 reads CASSSGRVPGELFF. The CDR3 nucleotides are TGTGCCAGCAGTTCCGGCCGGGTGCCCGGGGAGCTGTTTTTT.

This chain connects TRBV6-5 to TRBJ2-5; 9 positions match TRBD1. V was clipped by 0 bases and J by 5 bases; unmatched bases: 7. CDR3 length: 16 residues. From germline, CDR1 is MNHEY and CDR2 SVGAGI. The CDR3 DNA reads as TGTGCCAGCAGTTACTCAGGAACAGGGGGCTGGGAGACCCAGTACTTC. Its protein is CASSYSGTGGWETQYF.

CDR3 in DNA: TGCAGTGCTAGCCCCCTGCTGGGGACTAGCGGGACCAAAGATACGCAGTATTTT. Translating it yields CSASPLLGTSGTKDTQYF. J is TRBJ2-3 and V is TRBV20-1; 13 bases are a match to TRBD2. There are 18 residues in the CDR3. Germline V gene lookup returns CDR1 DFQATT and CDR2 SNEGSKA (reference sequence). V was clipped by 3 bases and J by 5 bases; unmatched bases: 14.

The rearrangement links TRBV12-3 or TRBV12-4 to TRBJ2-1; TRBD2 agrees at 8 bases. The CDR3 consists of 17 residues. J gave up 4 bases and V 5 bases, and 13 bases lay outside the gene matches. CDR3 in DNA: TGTGCCAGCAGTGAGAAGCGGGGGCGGAGGACATACAATGAGCAGTTCTTC. It yields the protein CASSEKRGRRTYNEQFF.

The CDR3 loop reads CSALRTVSTDTQYF. The CDR3 region has the DNA TGCAGTGCCCTCAGGACAGTCAGCACAGATACGCAGTATTTT. The V and J genes are TRBV20-1 and TRBJ2-3; possibly TRBD1 for D (6 bases). V lost 6 bases and J 0 bases, leaving 13 bases between the germline ends. CDR1 and CDR2 from the germline V gene are DFQATT and SNEGSKA (reference sequence). This CDR3 has 14 residues.

This chain joins TRBV6-5 and TRBJ2-1; 7 nucleotides line up with TRBD1. The CDR3 sequence is 14 residues long. V shed 6 bases and J 12 bases; nucleotides not matched to a gene: 14. Looked up from germline, CDR1 is MNHEY and CDR2 is SVGAGI. The chain's CDR3 is CASRGTALLIGQFF. For the CDR3, the DNA is TGTGCCAGCAGAGGGACAGCGTTGTTGATAGGGCAGTTCTTC.

The chain has TRBV5-1 and TRBJ2-6; a possible D gene is TRBD1 (5 bases). This CDR3 is 18 amino acids long. V was shortened by 4 bases and J by 2 bases, with 19 bases between the two germline ends. The V gene's germline CDR1 is SGHRS and CDR2 YFSETQ. CDR3 in DNA: TGCGCCAGCAGCACCTCTTTGTGGGGCCAACCTGGGGCCAACGTCCTGACTTTC. It is translated as CASSTSLWGQPGANVLTF.